This T cell receptor beta chain was identified in a study of T cell responses to AZD1222 COVID-19 vaccine. The wider study: Doses given second, at about 4 or about 12 weeks, were pooled.

This clone was observed once. Its matching antigen is unknown. The CDR3 totals 17 residues. Trimming removed 4 bases from V and 2 bases from J; junction bases left unmatched: 2. Germline-derived CDR1 and CDR2 are LGHDT and YNNKEL (reference sequence). Study-level points and caveats: There were vaccine-associated CD4 TCRs across spike, dominant at 160-218 and 743-854. Reports say nearly half of spike-specific TCRs go after unmutated variant regions. Increased Spike-specific TCR breadth and depth were observed after two AZD1222 doses.

This table comes from immunoSEQ multiplex PCR, and its TCRdb copy is limited to in-frame clones, with some not included. The profile shows some 150,000 clones, approximately 89% of them singletons. The sample consisted of peripheral blood, taken on day 0 of AZD1222 vaccination. This TCR came from an adult in good health. The chain is built from TRBV3-1 (or the pseudogene TRBV3-2) and TRBJ2-6; 13 bases are a match to TRBD2. CDR3 bases: TGTGCCAGCAGCCTACTAGCGGGGGGGCCTGGGGCCAACGTCCTGACTTTC. As protein: CASSLLAGGPGANVLTF.